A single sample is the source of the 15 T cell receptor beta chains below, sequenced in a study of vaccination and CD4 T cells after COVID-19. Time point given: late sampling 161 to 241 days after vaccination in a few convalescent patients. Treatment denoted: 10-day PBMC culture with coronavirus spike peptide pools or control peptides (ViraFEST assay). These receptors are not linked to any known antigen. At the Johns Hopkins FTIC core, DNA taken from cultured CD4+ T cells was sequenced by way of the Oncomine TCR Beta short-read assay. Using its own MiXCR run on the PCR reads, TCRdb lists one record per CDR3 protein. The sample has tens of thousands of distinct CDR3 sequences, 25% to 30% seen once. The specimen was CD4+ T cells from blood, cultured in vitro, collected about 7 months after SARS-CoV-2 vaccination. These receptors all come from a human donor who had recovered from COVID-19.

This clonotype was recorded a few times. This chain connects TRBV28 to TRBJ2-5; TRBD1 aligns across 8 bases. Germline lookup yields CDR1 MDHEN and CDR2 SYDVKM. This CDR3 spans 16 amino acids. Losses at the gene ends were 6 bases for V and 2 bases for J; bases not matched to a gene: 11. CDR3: CASSRTRDRRQETQYF. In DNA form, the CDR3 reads TGTGCCAGCAGCCGAACCCGGGACAGGCGACAAGAGACCCAGTACTTC.

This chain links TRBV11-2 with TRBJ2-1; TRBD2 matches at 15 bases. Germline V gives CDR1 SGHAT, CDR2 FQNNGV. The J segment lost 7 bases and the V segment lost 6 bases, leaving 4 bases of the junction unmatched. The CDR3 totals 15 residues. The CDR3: CASSIGTSGGNEQFF. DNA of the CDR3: TGTGCCAGCAGTATCGGGACTAGCGGGGGGAATGAGCAGTTCTTC.

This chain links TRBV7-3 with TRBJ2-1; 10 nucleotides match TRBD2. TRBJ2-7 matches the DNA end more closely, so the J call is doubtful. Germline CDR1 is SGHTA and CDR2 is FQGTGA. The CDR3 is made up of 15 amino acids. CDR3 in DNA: TGTGCCAGCAGCTCGCTAGCGGGAGAGGGGCACGAGCAGTACTTC. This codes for CASSSLAGEGHEQYF.

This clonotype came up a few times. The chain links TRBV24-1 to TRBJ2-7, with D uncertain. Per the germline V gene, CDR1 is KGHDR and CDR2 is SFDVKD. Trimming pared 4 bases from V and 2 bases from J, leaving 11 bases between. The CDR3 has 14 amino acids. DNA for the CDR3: TGTGCCACCAGTGACAACTATACTCCCTACGAGCAGTACTTC. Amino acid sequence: CATSDNYTPYEQYF.

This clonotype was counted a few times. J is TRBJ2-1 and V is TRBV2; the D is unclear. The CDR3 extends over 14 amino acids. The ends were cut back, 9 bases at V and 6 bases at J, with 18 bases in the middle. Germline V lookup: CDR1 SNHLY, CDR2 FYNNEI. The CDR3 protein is CASVGLAPTNEQFF. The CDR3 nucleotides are TGTGCCAGTGTCGGCTTGGCGCCGACCAATGAGCAGTTCTTC. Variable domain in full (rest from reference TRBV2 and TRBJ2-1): EPEVTQTPSHQVTQMGQEVILRCVPISNHLYFYWYRQILGQKVEFLVSFYNNEISEKSEIFDDQFSVERPDGSNFTLKIRSTKLEDSAMYFCASVGLAPTNEQFFGPGTRLTVL.

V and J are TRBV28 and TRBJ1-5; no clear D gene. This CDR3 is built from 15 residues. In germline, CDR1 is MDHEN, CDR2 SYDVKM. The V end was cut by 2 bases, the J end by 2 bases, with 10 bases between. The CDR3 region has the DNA TGTGCCAGCAGTTTAGCAGGACGTGGCAATCAGCCCCAGCATTTT. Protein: CASSLAGRGNQPQHF.

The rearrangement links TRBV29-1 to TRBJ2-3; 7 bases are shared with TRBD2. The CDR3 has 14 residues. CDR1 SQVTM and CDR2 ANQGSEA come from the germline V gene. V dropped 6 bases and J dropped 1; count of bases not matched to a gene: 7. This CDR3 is CSVEGSGRTDTQYF. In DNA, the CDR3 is TGCAGCGTCGAGGGTAGCGGGCGCACAGATACGCAGTATTTT.

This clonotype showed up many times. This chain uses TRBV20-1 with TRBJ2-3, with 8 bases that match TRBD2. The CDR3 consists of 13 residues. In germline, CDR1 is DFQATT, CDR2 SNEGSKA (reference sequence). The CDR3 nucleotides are TGCGGGGGACGGGAGGGCCCCACAGATACGCAGTATTTT. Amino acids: CGGREGPTDTQYF.

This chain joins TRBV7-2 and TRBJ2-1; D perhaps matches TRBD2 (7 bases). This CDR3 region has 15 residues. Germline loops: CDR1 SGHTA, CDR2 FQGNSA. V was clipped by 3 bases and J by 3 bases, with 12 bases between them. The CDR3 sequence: CASSLNRDYYNEQFF. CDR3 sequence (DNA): TGTGCCAGCAGCTTGAACAGGGACTACTACAATGAGCAGTTCTTC.

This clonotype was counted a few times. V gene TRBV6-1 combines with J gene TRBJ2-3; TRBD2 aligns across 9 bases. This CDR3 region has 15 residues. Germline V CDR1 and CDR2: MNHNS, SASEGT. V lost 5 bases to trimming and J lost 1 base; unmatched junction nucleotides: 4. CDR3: CASSRLAGGTDTQYF. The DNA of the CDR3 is TGTGCCAGCAGTCGATTAGCGGGGGGCACAGATACGCAGTATTTT.

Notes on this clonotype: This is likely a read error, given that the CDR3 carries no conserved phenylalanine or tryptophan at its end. CDR3 coding DNA: TGCAGTGCTAAAAGACCGGAGACTAGCACAGATACGCAGTATCTT. It is translated as CSAKRPETSTDTQYL. This chain connects TRBV20-1 to TRBJ2-3; D unresolved. V lost 4 bases to trimming and J lost 0 bases, with 14 bases between them. This CDR3 is built from 15 residues. From germline, CDR1 is DFQATT and CDR2 SNEGSKA (reference sequence).

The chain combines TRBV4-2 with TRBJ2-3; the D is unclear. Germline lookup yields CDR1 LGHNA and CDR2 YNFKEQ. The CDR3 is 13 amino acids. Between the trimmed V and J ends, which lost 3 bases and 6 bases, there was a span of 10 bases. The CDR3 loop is CASSHVRSDTQYF. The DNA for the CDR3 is TGTGCCAGCAGCCACGTCCGATCCGATACGCAGTATTTT.

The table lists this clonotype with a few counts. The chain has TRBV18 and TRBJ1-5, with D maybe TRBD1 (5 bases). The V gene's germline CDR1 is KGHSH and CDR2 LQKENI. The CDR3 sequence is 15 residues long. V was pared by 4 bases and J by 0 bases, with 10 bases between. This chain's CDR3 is CASSLGQPSNQPQHF. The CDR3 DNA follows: TGTGCCAGCTCACTTGGACAACCTAGCAATCAGCCCCAGCATTTT.

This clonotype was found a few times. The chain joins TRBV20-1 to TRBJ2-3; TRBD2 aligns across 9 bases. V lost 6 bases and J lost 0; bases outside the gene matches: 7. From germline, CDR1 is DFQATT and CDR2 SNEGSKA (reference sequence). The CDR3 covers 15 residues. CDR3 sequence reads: CSALTSGYSTDTQYF. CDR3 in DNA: TGCAGTGCGTTGACTAGCGGATATAGCACAGATACGCAGTATTTT.

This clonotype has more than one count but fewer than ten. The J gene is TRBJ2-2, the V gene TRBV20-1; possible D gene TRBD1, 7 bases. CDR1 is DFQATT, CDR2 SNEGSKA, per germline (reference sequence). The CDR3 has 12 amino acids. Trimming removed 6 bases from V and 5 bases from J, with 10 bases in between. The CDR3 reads CSAPGGTGELFF. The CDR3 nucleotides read TGCAGTGCCCCAGGGGGGACCGGGGAGCTGTTTTTT.